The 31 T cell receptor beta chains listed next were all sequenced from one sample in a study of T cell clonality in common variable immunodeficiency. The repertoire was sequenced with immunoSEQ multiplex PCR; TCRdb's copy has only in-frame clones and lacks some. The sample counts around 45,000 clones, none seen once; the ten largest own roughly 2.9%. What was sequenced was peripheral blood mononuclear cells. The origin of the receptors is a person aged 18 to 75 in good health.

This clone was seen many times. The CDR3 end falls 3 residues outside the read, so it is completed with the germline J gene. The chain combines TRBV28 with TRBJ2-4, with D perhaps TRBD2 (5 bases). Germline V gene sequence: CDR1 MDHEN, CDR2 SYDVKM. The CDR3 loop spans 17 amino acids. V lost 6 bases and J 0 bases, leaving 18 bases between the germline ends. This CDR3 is CASSPMSRTGAKNIQYF. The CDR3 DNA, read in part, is TGTGCCAGCAGCCCAATGTCGCGGACTGGAGCCAAAAACATT.

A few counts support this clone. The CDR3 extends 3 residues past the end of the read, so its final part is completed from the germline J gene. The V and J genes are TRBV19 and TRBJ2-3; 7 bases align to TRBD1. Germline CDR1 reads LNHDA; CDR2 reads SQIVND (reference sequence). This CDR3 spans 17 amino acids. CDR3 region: CASSARRGRAGQETQYF. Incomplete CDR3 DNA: TGTGCCAGTAGTGCCCGAAGGGGGCGCGCAGGGCAAGAGACG.

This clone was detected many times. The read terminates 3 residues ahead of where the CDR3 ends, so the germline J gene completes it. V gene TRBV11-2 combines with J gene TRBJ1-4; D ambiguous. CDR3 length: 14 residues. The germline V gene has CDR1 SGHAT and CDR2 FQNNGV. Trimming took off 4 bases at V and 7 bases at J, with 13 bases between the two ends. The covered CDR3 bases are TGTGCCAGCAGCTCGGGGTTTTTGGGTGAAAAA. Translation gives CASSSGFLGEK. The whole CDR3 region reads CASSSGFLGEKLFF. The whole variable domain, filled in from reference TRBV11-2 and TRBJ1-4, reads EAGVAQSPRYKIIEKRQSVAFWCNPISGHATLYWYQQILGQGPKLLIQFQNNGVVDDSQLPKDRFSAERLKGVDSTLKIQPAKLEDSAVYLCASSSGFLGEKLFFGSGTQLSVL.

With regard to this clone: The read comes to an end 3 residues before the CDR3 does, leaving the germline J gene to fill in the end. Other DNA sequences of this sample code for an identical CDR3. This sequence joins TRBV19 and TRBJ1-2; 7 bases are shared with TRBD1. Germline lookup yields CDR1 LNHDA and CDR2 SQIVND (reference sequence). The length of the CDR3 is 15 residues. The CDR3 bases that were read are TGTGCCAGTAGTCTGCCCGGACAGGCTGCGTACGGT. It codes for CASSLPGQAAYG. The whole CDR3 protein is CASSLPGQAAYGYTF.

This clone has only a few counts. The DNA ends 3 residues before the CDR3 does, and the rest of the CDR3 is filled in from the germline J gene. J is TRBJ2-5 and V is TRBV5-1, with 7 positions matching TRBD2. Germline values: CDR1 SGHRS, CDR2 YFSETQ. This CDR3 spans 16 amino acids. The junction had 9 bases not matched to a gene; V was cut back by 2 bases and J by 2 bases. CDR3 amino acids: CASSFTVAGSQETQYF. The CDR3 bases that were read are TGCGCCAGCAGCTTCACTGTAGCGGGTTCTCAAGAGACC.

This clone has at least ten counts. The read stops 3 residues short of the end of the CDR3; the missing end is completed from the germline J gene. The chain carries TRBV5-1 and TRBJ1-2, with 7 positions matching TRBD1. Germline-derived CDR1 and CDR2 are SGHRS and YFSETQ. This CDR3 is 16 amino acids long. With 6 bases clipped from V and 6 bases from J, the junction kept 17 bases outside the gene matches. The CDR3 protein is CASKYGTGRQGHGYTF. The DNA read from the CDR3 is TGCGCCAGCAAGTATGGTACGGGAAGACAGGGACATGGC.

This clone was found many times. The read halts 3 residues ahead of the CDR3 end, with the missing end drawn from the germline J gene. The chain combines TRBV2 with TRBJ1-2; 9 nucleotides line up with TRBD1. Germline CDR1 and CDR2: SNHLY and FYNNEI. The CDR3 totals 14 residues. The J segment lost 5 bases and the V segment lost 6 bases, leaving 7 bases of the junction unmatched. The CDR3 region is CASRSPGQGYGYTF. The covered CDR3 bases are TGTGCCAGCAGATCCCCGGGACAGGGATATGGC. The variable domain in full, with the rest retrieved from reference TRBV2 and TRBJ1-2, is EPEVTQTPSHQVTQMGQEVILRCVPISNHLYFYWYRQILGQKVEFLVSFYNNEISEKSEIFDDQFSVERPDGSNFTLKIRSTKLEDSAMYFCASRSPGQGYGYTFGSGTRLTVV.

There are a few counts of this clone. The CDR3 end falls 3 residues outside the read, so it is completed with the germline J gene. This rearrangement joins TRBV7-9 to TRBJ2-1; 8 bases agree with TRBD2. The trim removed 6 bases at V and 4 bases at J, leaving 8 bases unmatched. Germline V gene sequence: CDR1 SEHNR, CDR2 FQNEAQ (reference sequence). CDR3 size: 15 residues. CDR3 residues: CASRSSGSSYNEQFF. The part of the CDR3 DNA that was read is TGTGCCAGCAGATCAAGCGGGAGTAGTTACAATGAG.

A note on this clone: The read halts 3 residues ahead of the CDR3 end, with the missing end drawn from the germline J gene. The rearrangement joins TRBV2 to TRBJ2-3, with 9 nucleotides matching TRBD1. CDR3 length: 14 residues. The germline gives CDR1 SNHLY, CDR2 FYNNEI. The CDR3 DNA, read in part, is TGTGCCAGCAGGGCCACAGGGGGCCGGGAGACG. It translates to CASRATGGRET. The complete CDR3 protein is CASRATGGRETQYF.

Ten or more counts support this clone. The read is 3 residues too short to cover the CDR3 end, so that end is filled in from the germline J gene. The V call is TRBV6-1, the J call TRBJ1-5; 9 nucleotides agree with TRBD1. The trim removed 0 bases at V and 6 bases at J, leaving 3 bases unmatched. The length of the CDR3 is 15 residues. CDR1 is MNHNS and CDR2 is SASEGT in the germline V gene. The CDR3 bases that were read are TGTGCCAGCAGTGAAGCGGGACAGGGACTTCAGCCC. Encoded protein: CASSEAGQGLQP. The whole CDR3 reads CASSEAGQGLQPQHF.

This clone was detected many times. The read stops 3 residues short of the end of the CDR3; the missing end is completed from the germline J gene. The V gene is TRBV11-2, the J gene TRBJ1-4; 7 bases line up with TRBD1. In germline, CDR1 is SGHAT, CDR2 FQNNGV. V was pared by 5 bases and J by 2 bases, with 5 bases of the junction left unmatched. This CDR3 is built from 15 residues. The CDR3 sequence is CASSRAGGTNEKLFF. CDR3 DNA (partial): TGTGCCAGCAGCCGCGCAGGGGGGACTAATGAAAAA. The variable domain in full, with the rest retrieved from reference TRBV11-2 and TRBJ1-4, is EAGVAQSPRYKIIEKRQSVAFWCNPISGHATLYWYQQILGQGPKLLIQFQNNGVVDDSQLPKDRFSAERLKGVDSTLKIQPAKLEDSAVYLCASSRAGGTNEKLFFGSGTQLSVL.

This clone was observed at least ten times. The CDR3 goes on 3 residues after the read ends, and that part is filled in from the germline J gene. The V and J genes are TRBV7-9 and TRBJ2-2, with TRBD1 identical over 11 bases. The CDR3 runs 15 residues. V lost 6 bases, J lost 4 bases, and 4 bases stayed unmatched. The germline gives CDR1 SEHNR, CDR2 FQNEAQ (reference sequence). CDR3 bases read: TGTGCCAGCAGGCCCGGGACAGGGGGCACCGGGGAG. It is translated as CASRPGTGGTGE. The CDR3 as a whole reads CASRPGTGGTGELFF. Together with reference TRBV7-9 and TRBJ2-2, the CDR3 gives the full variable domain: DTGVSQNPRHKITKRGQNVTFRCDPISEHNRLYWYRQTLGQGPEFLTYFQNEAQLEKSRLLSDRFSAERPKGSFSTLEIQRTEQGDSAMYLCASRPGTGGTGELFFGEGSRLTVL.

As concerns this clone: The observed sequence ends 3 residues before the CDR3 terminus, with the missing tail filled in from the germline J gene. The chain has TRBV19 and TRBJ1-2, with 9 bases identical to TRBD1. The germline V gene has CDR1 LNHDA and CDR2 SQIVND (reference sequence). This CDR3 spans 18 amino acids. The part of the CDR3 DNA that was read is TGTGCCAGTATGCCGGGACAGGGACTAGTGAGCTCCTACAATGAC. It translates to CASMPGQGLVSSYND. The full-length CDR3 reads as CASMPGQGLVSSYNDYTF.

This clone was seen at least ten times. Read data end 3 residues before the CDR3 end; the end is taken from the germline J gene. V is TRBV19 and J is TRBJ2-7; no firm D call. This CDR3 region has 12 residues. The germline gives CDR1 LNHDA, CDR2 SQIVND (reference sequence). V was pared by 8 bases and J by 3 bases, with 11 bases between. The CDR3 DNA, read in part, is TGTGCCAGTTCCCCTGGCCTCTACGAG. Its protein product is CASSPGLYE. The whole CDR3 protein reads CASSPGLYEQYF. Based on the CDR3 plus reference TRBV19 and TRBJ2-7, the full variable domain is DGGITQSPKYLFRKEGQNVTLSCEQNLNHDAMYWYRQDPGQGLRLIYYSQIVNDFQKGDIAEGYSVSREKKESFPLTVTSAQKNPTAFYLCASSPGLYEQYFGPGTRLTVT.

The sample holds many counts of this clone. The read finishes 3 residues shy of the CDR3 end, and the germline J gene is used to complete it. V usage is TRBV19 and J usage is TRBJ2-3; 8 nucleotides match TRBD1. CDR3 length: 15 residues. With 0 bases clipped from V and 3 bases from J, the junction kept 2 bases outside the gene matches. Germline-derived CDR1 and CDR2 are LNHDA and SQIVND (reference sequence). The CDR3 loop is CASSIDGDRTDTQYF. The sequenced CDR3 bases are TGTGCCAGTAGTATAGATGGGGACAGGACAGATACG.

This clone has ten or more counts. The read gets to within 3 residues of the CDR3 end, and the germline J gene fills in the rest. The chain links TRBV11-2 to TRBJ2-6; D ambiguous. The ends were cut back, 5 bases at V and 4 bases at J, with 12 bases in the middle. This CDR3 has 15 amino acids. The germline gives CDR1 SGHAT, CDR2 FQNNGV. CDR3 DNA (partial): TGTGCCAGCAGCCCCGTAGCTCCCGGGGCCAACGTC. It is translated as CASSPVAPGANV. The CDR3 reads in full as CASSPVAPGANVLTF.

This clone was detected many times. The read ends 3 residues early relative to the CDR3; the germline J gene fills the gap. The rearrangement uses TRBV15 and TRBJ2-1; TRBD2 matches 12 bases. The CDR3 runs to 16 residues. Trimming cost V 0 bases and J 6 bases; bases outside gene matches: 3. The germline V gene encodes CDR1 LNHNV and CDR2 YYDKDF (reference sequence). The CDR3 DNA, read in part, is TGTGCCACCAGCAGAGACCCTAGCGGGAGGGGCAATGAG. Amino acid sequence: CATSRDPSGRGNE. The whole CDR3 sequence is CATSRDPSGRGNEQFF.

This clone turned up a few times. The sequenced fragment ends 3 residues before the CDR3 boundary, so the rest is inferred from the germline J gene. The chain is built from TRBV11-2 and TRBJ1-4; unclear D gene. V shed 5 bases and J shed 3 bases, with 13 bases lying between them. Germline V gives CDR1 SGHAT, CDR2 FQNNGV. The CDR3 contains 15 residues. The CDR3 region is CASSPARGPNEKLFF. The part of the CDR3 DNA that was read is TGTGCCAGCAGCCCTGCACGAGGGCCTAATGAAAAA.

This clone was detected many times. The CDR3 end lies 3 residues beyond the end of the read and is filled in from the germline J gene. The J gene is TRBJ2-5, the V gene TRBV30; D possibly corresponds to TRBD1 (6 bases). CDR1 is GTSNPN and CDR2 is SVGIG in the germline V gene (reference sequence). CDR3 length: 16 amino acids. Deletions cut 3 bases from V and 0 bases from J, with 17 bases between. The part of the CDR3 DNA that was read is TGTGCCTGGAGCCTCCTCCACAGGGATAACCAAGAGACC. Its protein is CAWSLLHRDNQET. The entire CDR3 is CAWSLLHRDNQETQYF. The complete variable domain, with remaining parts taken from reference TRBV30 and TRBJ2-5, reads SQTIHQWPATLVQPVGSPLSLECTVEGTSNPNLYWYRQAAGRGLQLLFYSVGIGQISSEVPQNLSASRPQDRQFILSSKKLLLSDSGFYLCAWSLLHRDNQETQYFGPGTRLLVL.

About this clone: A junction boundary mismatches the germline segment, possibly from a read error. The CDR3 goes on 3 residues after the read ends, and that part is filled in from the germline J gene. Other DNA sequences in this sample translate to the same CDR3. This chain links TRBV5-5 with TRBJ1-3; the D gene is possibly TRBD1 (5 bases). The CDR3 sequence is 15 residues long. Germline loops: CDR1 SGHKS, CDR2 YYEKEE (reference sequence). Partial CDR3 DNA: TGTGCCAGCAGCTTGTTCGGGGGATCGGGAAACACG. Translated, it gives CASSLFGGSGNT. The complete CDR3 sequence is CASSLFGGSGNTIYF.

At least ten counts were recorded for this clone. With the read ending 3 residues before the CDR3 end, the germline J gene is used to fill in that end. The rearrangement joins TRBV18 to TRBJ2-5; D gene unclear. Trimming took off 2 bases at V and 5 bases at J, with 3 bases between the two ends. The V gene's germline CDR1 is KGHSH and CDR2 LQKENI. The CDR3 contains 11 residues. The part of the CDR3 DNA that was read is TGTGCCAGCTCACCATCGGAGACC. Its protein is CASSPSET. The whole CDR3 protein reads CASSPSETQYF.

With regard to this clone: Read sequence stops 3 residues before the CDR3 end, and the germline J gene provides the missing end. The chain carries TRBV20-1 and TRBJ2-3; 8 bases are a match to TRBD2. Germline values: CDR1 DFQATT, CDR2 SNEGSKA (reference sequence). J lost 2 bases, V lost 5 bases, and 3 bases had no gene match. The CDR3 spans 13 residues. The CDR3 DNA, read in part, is TGCAGTGCTGGTAGCGGGGCCACAGATACG. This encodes CSAGSGATDT. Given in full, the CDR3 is CSAGSGATDTQYF.

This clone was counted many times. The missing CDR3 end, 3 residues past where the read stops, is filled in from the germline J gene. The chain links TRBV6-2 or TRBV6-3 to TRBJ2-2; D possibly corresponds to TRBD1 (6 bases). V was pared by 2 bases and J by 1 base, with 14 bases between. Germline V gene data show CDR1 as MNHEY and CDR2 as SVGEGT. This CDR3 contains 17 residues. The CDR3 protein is CASSYPLGQLNTGELFF. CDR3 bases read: TGTGCCAGCAGTTACCCTCTCGGACAGCTGAACACCGGGGAG.

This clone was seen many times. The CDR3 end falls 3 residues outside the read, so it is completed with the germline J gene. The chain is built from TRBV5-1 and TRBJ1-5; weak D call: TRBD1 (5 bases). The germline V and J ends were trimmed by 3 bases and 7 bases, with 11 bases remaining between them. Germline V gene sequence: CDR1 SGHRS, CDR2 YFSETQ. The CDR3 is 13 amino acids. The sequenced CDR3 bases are TGCGCCAGCAGCTCCAGGGTGGGGCAGCCC. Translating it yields CASSSRVGQP. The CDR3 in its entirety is CASSSRVGQPQHF.

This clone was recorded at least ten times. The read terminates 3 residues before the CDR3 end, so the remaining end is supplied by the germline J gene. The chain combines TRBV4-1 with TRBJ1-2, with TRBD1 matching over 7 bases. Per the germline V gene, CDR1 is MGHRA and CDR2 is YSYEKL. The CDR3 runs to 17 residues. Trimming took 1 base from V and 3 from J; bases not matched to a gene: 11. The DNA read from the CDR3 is TGCGCCAGCAGCCAAGGAGGGGCAGGGGGTTTCGACTATGGC. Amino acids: CASSQGGAGGFDYG. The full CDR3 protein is CASSQGGAGGFDYGYTF.

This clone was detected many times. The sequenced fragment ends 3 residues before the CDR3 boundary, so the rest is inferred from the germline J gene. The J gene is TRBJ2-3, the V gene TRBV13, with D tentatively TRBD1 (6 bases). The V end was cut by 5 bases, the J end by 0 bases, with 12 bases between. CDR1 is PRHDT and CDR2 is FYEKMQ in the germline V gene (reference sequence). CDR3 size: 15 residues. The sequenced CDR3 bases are TGTGCCAGCAGCCAAACAGGGACGAGCACAGATACG. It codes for CASSQTGTSTDT. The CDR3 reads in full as CASSQTGTSTDTQYF. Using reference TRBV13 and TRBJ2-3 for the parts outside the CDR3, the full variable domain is AAGVIQSPRHLIKEKRETATLKCYPIPRHDTVYWYQQGPGQDPQFLISFYEKMQSDKGSIPDRFSAQQFSDYHSELNMSSLELGDSALYFCASSQTGTSTDTQYFGPGTRLTVL.

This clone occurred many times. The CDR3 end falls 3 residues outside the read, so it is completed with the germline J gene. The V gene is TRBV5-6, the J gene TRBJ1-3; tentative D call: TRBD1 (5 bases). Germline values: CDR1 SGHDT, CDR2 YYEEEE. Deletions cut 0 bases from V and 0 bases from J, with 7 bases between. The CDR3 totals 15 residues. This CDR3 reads CASSLAGYSGNTIYF. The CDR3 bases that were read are TGTGCCAGCAGCTTGGCAGGGTACTCTGGAAACACC. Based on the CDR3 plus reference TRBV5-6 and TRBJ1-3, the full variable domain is DAGVTQSPTHLIKTRGQQVTLRCSPKSGHDTVSWYQQALGQGPQFIFQYYEEEERQRGNFPDRFSGHQFPNYSSELNVNALLLGDSALYLCASSLAGYSGNTIYFGEGSWLTVV.

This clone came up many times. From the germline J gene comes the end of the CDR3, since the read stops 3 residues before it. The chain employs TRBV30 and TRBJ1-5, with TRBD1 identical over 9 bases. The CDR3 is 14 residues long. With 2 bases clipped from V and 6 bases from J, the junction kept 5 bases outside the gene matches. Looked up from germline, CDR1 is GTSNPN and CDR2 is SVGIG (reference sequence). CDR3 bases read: TGTGCCTGGAGTATCACAGGGGGCCCTCAGCCC. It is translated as CAWSITGGPQP. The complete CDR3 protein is CAWSITGGPQPQHF.

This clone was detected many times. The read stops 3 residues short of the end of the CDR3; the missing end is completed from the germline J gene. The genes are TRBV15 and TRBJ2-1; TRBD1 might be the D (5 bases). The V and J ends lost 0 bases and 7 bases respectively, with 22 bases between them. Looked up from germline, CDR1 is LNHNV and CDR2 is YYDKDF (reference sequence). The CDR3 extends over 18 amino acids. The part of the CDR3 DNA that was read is TGTGCCACCAGCAGAGATTCTATCAGGGTAGCATGGGCAAATGAG. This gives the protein CATSRDSIRVAWANE. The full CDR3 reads CATSRDSIRVAWANEQFF.

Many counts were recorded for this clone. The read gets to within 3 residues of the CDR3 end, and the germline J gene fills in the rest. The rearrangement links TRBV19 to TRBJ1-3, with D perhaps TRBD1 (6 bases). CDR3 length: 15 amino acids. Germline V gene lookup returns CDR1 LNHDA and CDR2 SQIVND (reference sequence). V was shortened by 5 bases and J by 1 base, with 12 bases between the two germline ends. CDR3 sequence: CASSHRGGSGNTIYF. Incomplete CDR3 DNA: TGTGCCAGTAGTCATCGAGGGGGTTCTGGAAACACC.

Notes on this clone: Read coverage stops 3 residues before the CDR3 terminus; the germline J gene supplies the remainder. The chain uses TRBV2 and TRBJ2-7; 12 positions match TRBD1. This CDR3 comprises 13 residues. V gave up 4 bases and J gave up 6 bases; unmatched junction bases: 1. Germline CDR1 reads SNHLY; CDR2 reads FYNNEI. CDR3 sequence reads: CASSGDRGREQYF. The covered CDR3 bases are TGTGCCAGCAGTGGGGACAGGGGGCGCGAG.